This TCR beta chain was recorded in a study of graft-versus-host responses after intestinal transplantation. This table comes from immunoSEQ multiplex PCR, and its TCRdb copy is limited to in-frame clones, with some not included. The table shows 100,000 or so clones, with more than 85% occurring only once. In the case of this clone: The target antigen is unknown.

In germline, CDR1 is SGHKS, CDR2 YYEKEE (reference sequence). This CDR3 comprises 14 residues. Trimming pared 6 bases from V and 8 bases from J, leaving 15 bases between. This TCR was recovered from a human donor who received an intestinal transplant. Material: unstimulated CD8+ T cells sorted from spleen or lymph node cells, obtained before intestinal transplant. The chain carries TRBV5-5 and TRBJ1-6; TRBD1 is a possible D gene (5 bases). The CDR3 bases are TGTGCCAGCACCCTGGGGCAAGATTATTCACCCCTCCACTTT. It yields the protein CASTLGQDYSPLHF.